This is a list of T cell receptor beta chains from one sample in a study of CD8+CD57+ T cells in acquired aplastic anemia. MiXCR was run by TCRdb on the reads, yielding one entry per CDR3 protein. The table lists about 160,000 distinct CDR3 sequences, around 48% of them singletons, with approximately 3% in the top ten. Specimen: sorted CD4+, CD8+, or CD8+CD57+ T cells (not recorded which) from PBMCs. The source of these receptors is a human donor with aplastic anemia. Each CDR3 is given with its conserved first and last residue. Rows may omit the clone size; those that give it use once, few, many or a size class.

V gene: TRBV5-4
CDR3 length: 16
clone size: NA
CDR3 protein: CASSLAQGAHTGELFF

V gene: TRBV2
CDR3 length: 15
clone size: NA
CDR3 protein: CASSTMTGSKDTQYF

V gene: TRBV5-1
CDR3 length: 15
clone size: NA
CDR3 protein: CASSLDTGFGVALHF

V gene: TRBV11-2
CDR3 length: 16
clone size: NA
CDR3 protein: CTSSSPIRDSSYEQYF

V gene: TRBV10-1
CDR3 length: 15
clone size: NA
CDR3 protein: CASRVIAGLAYEQYF

V gene: TRBV24-1
CDR3 length: 12
clone size: few
CDR3 protein: CATSDSGPEQFF

V gene: TRBV6-1
CDR3 length: 13
clone size: many
CDR3 protein: CASSEEFQRGYTF

V gene: TRBV24-1
CDR3 length: 13
clone size: NA
CDR3 protein: CATSGSSGSPLHF

V gene: TRBV20-1
CDR3 length: 13
clone size: NA
CDR3 protein: CSARPSGGYEQFF

V gene: TRBV7-2
CDR3 length: 13
clone size: many
CDR3 protein: CASSLVGQGKQYF